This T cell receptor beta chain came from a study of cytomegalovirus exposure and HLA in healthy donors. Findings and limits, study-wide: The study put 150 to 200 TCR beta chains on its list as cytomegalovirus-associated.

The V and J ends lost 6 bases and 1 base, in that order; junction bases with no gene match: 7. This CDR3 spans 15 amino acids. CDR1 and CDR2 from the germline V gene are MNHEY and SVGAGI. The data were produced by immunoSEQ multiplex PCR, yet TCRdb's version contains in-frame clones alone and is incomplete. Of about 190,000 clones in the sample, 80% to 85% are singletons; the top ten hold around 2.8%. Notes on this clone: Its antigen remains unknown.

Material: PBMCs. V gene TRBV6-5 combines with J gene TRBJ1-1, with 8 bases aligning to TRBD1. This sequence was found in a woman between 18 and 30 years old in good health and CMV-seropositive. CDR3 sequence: CASRINRGENTEAFF. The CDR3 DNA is TGTGCCAGCAGGATAAACAGGGGGGAGAACACTGAAGCTTTCTTT.